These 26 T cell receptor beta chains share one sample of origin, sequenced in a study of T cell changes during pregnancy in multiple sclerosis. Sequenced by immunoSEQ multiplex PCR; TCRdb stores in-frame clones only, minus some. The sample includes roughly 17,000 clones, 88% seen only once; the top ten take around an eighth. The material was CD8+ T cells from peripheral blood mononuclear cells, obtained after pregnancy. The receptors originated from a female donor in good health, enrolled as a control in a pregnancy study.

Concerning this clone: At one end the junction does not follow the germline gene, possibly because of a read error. The CDR3 spells CASGSDSEKNF. The CDR3 DNA follows: TGTGCCAGCGGCTCGGACAGCGAAAAAAACTTC. The chain uses TRBV5-1 and TRBJ2-5; possibly TRBD1 for D (6 bases). The germline CDR1 and CDR2 sequences are SGHRS and YFSETQ. There are 11 residues in the CDR3.

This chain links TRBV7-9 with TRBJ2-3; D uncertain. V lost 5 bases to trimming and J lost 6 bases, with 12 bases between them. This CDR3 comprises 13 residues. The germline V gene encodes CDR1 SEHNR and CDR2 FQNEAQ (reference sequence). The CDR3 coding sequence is TGTGCCAGCAGCGACCCGCGGATGGATACGCAGTATTTT. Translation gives CASSDPRMDTQYF.

The CDR3 region is CASTSGTSASYEQYF. The CDR3 DNA reads TGTGCCAGTACCTCCGGGACTAGCGCCTCCTACGAGCAGTACTTC. The chain combines TRBV2 with TRBJ2-7, with 10 nucleotides matching TRBD2. Losses at the gene ends were 9 bases for V and 0 bases for J; bases not matched to a gene: 8. There are 15 residues in the CDR3. Germline values: CDR1 SNHLY, CDR2 FYNNEI.

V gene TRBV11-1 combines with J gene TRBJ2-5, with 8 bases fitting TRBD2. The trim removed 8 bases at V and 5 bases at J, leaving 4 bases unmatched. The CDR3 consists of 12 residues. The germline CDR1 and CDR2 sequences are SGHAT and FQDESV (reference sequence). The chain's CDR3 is CASSPSGETQYF. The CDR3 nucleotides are TGTGCCAGCTCCCCTAGCGGGGAGACCCAGTACTTC.

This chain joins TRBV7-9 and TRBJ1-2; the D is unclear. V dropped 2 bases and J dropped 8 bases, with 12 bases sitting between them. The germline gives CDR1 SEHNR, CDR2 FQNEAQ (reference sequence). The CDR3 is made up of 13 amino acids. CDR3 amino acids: CASSLIPEGGYTF. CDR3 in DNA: TGTGCCAGCAGCTTAATTCCAGAGGGAGGCTACACCTTC.

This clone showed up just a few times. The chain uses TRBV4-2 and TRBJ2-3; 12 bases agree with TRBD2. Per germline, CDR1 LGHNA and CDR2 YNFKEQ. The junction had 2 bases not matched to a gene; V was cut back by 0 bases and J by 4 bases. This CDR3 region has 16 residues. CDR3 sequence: CASSQDTSGGPDTQYF. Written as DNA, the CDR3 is TGTGCCAGCAGCCAAGATACTAGCGGGGGGCCAGATACGCAGTATTTT.

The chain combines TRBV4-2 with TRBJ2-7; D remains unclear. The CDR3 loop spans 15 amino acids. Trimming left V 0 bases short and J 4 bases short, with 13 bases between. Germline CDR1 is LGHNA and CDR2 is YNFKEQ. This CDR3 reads CASSQEVESPYEQYF. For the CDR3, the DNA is TGTGCCAGCAGCCAAGAAGTCGAGAGCCCTTACGAGCAGTACTTC.

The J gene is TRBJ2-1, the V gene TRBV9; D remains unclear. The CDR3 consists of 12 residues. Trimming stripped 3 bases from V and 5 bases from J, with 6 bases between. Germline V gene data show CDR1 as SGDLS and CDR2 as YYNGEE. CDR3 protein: CASSGTNNEQFF. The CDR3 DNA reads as TGTGCCAGCAGCGGAACTAACAATGAGCAGTTCTTC. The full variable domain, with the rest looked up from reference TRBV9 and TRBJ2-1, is DSGVTQTPKHLITATGQRVTLRCSPRSGDLSVYWYQQSLDQGLQFLIQYYNGEERAKGNILERFSAQQFPDLHSELNLSSLELGDSALYFCASSGTNNEQFFGPGTRLTVL.

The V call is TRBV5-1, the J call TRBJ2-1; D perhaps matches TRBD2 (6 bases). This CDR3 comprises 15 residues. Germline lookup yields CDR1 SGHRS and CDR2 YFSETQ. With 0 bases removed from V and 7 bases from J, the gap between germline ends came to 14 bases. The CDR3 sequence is CASSLEPGAWNEQFF. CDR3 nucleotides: TGCGCCAGCAGCTTGGAGCCGGGAGCCTGGAATGAGCAGTTCTTC.

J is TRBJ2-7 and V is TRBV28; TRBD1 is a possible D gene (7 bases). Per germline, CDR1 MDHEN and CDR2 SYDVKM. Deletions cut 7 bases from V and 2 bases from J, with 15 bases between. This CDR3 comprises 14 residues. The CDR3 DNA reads TGTGCCAGCACCACCCAGGGGGGCACCTACGAGCAGTACTTC. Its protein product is CASTTQGGTYEQYF.

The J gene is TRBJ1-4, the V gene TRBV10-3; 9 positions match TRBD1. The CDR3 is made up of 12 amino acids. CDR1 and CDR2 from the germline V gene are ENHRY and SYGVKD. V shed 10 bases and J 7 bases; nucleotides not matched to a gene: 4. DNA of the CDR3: TGTGCCACTACACAGGGGGCTGAAAAACTGTTTTTT. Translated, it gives CATTQGAEKLFF.

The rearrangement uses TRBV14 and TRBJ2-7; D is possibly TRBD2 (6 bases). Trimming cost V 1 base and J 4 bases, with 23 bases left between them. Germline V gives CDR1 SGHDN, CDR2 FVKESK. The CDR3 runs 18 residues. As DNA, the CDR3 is TGTGCCAGCAGCCAAGCTTCCGGCCGGGGGTTCATAGGTTACGAGCAGTACTTC. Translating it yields CASSQASGRGFIGYEQYF.

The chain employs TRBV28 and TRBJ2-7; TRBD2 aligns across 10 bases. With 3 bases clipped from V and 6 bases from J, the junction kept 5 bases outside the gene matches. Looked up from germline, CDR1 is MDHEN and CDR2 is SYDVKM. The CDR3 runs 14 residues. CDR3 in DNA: TGTGCCAGCAGTTTGGCTAGCGGGAGTTTCGAGCAGTACTTC. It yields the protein CASSLASGSFEQYF.

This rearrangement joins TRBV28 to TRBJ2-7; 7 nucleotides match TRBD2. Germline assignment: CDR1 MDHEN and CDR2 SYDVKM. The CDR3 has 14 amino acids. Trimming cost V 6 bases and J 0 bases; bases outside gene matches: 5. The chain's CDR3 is CASSHGTTSYEQYF. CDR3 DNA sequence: TGTGCCAGCAGCCACGGGACTACCTCCTACGAGCAGTACTTC. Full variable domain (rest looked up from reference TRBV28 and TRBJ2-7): DVKVTQSSRYLVKRTGEKVFLECVQDMDHENMFWYRQDPGLGLRLIYFSYDVKMKEKGDIPEGYSVSREKKERFSLILESASTNQTSMYLCASSHGTTSYEQYFGPGTRLTVT.

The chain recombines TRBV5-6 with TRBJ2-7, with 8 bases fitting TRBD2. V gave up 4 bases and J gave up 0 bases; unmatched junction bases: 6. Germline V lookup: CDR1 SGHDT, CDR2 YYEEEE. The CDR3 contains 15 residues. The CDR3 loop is CASSLRLALSYEQYF. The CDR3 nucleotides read TGTGCCAGCAGCCTCCGACTAGCGCTCTCCTACGAGCAGTACTTC.

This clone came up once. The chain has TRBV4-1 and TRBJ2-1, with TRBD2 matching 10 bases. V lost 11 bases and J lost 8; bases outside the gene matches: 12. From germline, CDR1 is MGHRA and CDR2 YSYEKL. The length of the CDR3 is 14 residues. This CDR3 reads CAVGRGLALHEQFF. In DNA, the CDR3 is TGCGCCGTCGGGCGGGGACTAGCGTTACATGAGCAGTTCTTC.

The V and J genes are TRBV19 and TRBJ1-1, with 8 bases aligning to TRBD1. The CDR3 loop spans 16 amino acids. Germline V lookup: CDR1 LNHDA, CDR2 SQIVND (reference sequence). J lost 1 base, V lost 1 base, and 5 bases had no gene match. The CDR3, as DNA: TGTGCCAGTAGTATAGGTTTTGGGACAGGGAACACTGAAGCTTTCTTT. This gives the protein CASSIGFGTGNTEAFF.

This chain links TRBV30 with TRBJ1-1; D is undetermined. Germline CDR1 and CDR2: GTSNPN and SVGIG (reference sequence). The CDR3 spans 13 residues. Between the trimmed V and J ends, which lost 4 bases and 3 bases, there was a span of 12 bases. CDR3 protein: CAWIPNGDTEAFF. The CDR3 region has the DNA TGTGCCTGGATACCAAATGGAGACACTGAAGCTTTCTTT.

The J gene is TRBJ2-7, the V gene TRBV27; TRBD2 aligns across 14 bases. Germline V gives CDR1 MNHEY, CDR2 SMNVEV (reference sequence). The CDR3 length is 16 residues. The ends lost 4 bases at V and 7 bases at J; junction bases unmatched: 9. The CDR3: CASSSLGTSGSLEQYF. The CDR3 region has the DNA TGTGCCAGCAGTTCACTAGGGACTAGCGGGAGCTTAGAGCAGTACTTC.

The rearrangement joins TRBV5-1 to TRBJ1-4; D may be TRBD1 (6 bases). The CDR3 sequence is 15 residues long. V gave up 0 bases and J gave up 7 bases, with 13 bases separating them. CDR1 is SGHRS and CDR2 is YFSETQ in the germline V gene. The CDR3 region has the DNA TGCGCCAGCAGCTTGGGGGATAGGACAGTTGAAAAACTGTTTTTT. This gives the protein CASSLGDRTVEKLFF.

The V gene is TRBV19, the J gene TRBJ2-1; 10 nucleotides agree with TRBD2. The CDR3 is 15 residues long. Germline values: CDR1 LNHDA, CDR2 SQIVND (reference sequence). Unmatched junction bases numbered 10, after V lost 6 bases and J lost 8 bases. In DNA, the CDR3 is TGTGCCAGTAGGAGGCTAGCGGGAGTGAGAGATGAGCAGTTCTTC. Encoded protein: CASRRLAGVRDEQFF.

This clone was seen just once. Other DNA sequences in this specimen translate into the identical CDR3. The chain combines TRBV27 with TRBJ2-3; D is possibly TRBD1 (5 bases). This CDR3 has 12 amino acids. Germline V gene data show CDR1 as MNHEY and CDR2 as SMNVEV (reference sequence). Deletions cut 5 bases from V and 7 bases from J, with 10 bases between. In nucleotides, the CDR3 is TGTGCCAGCAGTCTTCAGGGAAATACGCAGTATTTT. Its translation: CASSLQGNTQYF.

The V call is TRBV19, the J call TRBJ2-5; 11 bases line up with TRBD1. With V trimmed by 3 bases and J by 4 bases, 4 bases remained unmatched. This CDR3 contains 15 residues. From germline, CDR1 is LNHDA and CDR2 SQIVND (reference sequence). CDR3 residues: CASSMGQGEVETQYF. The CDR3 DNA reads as TGTGCCAGTAGTATGGGACAGGGGGAAGTAGAGACCCAGTACTTC.

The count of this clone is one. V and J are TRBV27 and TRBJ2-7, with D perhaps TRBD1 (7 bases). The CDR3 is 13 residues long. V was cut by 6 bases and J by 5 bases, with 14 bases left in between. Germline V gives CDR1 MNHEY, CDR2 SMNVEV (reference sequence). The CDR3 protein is CASSNQGGHEQYF. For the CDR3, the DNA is TGTGCCAGCAGCAATCAGGGGGGTCACGAGCAGTACTTC.

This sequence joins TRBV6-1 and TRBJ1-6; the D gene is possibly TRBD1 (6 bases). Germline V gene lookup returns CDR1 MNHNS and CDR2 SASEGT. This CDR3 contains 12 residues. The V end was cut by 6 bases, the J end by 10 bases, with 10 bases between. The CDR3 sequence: CASRDSPSPLHF. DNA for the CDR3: TGTGCCAGCAGGGACAGCCCCTCACCCCTCCACTTT.

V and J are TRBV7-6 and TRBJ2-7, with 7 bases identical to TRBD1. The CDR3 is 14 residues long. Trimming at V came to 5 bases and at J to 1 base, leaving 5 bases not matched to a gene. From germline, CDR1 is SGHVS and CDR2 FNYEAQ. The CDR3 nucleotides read TGTGCCAGCAGCCCTCGACAGGGTTCCTACGAGCAGTACTTC. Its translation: CASSPRQGSYEQYF.